A selection of T cell receptor beta chains follows, all from one sample in a study of blood T cell repertoires in COVID-19. Assay used: immunoSEQ multiplex PCR; TCRdb lists only in-frame clones, some missing. The sample lists 300,000 or so clones, about nine tenths occurring once. The source material was peripheral blood. These TCRs come from a man between 50 and 59 years old with active or convalescent COVID-19. Each CDR3 is given with its conserved first and last residue. D genes are given only for firm matches. The size entry is marked missing in some rows and otherwise reads once, few, many or a size class.

V gene	J gene	clone size	D gene	CDR3 protein	CDR3 DNA
TRBV20-1	TRBJ1-1	NA	NA	CSASTYTEAFF	TGCAGTGCTAGTACCTATACTGAAGCTTTCTTT
TRBV23-1	TRBJ1-5	NA	NA	CASSQKLNVPFDQPQHF	TGCGCCAGCAGTCAAAAACTAAATGTCCCATTCGATCAGCCCCAGCATTTT
TRBV6-5	TRBJ2-3	NA	NA	CASGRGTYRTDTQYF	TGTGCCAGCGGTAGGGGGACGTACAGAACAGATACGCAGTATTTT
TRBV7-6	TRBJ2-7	NA	TRBD2	CASSLGLAGTQGEQYF	TGTGCCAGCAGTCTCGGACTAGCGGGGACCCAGGGCGAGCAGTACTTC
TRBV23-1	TRBJ2-7	once	TRBD1	CASSQLRRDRGYEQYF	TGCGCCAGCAGTCAACTCCGGCGGGACAGGGGCTACGAGCAGTACTTC
TRBV4-2	TRBJ1-2	NA	NA	CASSQDWAANYGYTF	TGTGCCAGCAGCCAAGATTGGGCAGCTAACTATGGCTACACCTTC
TRBV5-1	TRBJ2-7	NA	TRBD2	CASSLLGGGGPNEQYF	TGCGCCAGCAGCCTCCTCGGCGGGGGAGGGCCGAACGAGCAGTACTTC
TRBV3-1/TRBV3-2	TRBJ1-6	NA	NA	CASSLWTAHNSPLHF	TGTGCCAGCAGCCTTTGGACAGCCCATAATTCACCCCTCCACTTT
TRBV27	TRBJ2-7	NA	TRBD1	CASSSPGTGGVYEQYF	TGTGCCAGCAGTTCCCCGGGGACAGGGGGTGTATACGAGCAGTACTTC
TRBV5-1	TRBJ2-3	NA	NA	CASSLVGSSTDTQYF	TGCGCCAGCAGCTTGGTGGGCTCTAGCACAGATACGCAGTATTTT
TRBV2	TRBJ1-5	NA	NA	CASSEAYIVGGGRQPQHF	TGTGCCAGCAGTGAAGCGTATATCGTGGGGGGGGGCCGACAGCCCCAGCATTTT
TRBV10-3	TRBJ2-2	NA	TRBD2	CAISDRGGANTGELFF	TGTGCCATCAGCGACCGCGGGGGAGCGAACACCGGGGAGCTGTTTTTT
TRBV5-1	TRBJ2-7	NA	TRBD2	CASRRLAGDEQYF	TGCGCCAGCAGAAGGCTAGCGGGAGACGAGCAGTACTTC
TRBV29-1	TRBJ2-7	once	NA	CSVEEANSYEQYF	TGCAGCGTTGAAGAAGCGAACTCCTACGAGCAGTACTTC
TRBV5-1	TRBJ2-7	NA	TRBD2	CASSLTSVPYEQYF	TGCGCCAGCAGCTTAACTAGCGTCCCCTACGAGCAGTACTTC
TRBV19	TRBJ1-6	NA	NA	CASSKRPGDSPLHF	TGTGCCAGTAGTAAAAGGCCGGGGGATTCACCCCTCCACTTT
TRBV28	TRBJ2-2	NA	NA	CASSSEARVTGELFF	TGTGCCAGCAGCTCAGAGGCTAGAGTAACGGGGGAGCTGTTTTTT
TRBV9	TRBJ2-3	NA	TRBD2	CASSVGGGYTDTQYF	TGTGCCAGCAGCGTGGGCGGGGGGTACACAGATACGCAGTATTTT
TRBV5-6	TRBJ2-3	few	NA	CASSLAAAGPFSTDTQYF	TGTGCCAGCAGCTTGGCCGCGGCGGGTCCCTTTAGCACAGATACGCAGTATTTT
TRBV7-9	TRBJ2-3	NA	NA	CASSSGLIISSTDTQYF	TGTGCCAGCAGCTCAGGACTGATAATTTCTAGCACAGATACGCAGTATTTT
TRBV18	TRBJ2-6	once	NA	CASSLMGRLSGANVLTF	TGTGCCAGCTCACTCATGGGGCGTCTATCTGGGGCCAACGTCCTGACTTTC
TRBV5-1	TRBJ2-1	once	NA	CASAQVLGSENEQFF	TGCGCCAGCGCACAGGTGTTGGGTTCCGAGAATGAGCAGTTCTTC
TRBV5-1	TRBJ1-4	once	TRBD1	CASSSTLGTGGAANEKLFF	TGCGCCAGCAGCTCTACGTTAGGGACAGGGGGTGCTGCTAATGAAAAACTGTTTTTT
TRBV19	TRBJ2-2	NA	NA	CASSLLSGGHGELFF	TGTGCCAGTAGCCTTCTATCCGGGGGTCACGGGGAGCTGTTTTTT
TRBV12-3/TRBV12-4	TRBJ1-2	once	NA	CASSPARNYGYTF	TGTGCCAGCAGCCCTGCCAGGAACTATGGCTACACCTTC
TRBV2	TRBJ2-7	once	NA	CASSEGVGTIYEQYF	TGTGCCAGCAGTGAAGGGGTGGGGACAATCTACGAGCAGTACTTC
TRBV4-1	TRBJ1-2	NA	NA	CASSQDGDSSFNYGYTF	TGCGCCAGCAGCCAAGACGGCGACAGTTCCTTTAACTATGGCTACACCTTC
TRBV5-5	TRBJ1-1	once	TRBD1	CASSLSRDRVGTEAFF	TGTGCCAGCAGCTTGTCGAGGGACAGGGTCGGCACTGAAGCTTTCTTT
TRBV7-3	TRBJ1-2	NA	NA	CASSLTGAGTNYGYTF	TGTGCCAGCAGCTTAACTGGGGCAGGGACAAACTATGGCTACACCTTC
TRBV5-1	TRBJ1-1	NA	TRBD1	CASSLATGGTEAFF	TGCGCCAGCAGCTTGGCCACAGGGGGCACTGAAGCTTTCTTT
TRBV4-2	TRBJ2-7	NA	TRBD2	CASSQDSGGLYF	TGTGCCAGCAGCCAAGATTCGGGGGGTCTGTACTTC
TRBV19	TRBJ2-5	NA	NA	CASSIYPGVKETQYF	TGTGCCAGTAGTATCTATCCAGGGGTTAAAGAGACCCAGTACTTC
TRBV7-9	TRBJ1-1	NA	TRBD1	CASSLGEGASTEAFF	TGTGCCAGCAGCTTAGGAGAGGGGGCGAGCACTGAAGCTTTCTTT
TRBV28	TRBJ1-4	NA	TRBD1	CASSRDSSSEKLFF	TGTGCCAGCAGTAGGGACAGCTCGAGCGAAAAACTGTTTTTT
TRBV5-1	TRBJ2-1	NA	TRBD2	CASSLGTSGRGYNEQFF	TGCGCCAGCAGCTTAGGGACTAGCGGGAGGGGCTACAATGAGCAGTTCTTC
TRBV15	TRBJ2-7	NA	NA	CATSSGAYEQYF	TGTGCCACCAGCAGTGGAGCCTACGAGCAGTACTTC
TRBV6-6	TRBJ1-1	NA	TRBD1	CASRLDRGLGEAFF	TGTGCCAGCAGACTGGACAGGGGGTTAGGTGAAGCTTTCTTT
TRBV7-8	TRBJ1-6	NA	NA	CASSYTGPAGSPLHF	TGTGCCAGCAGCTACACCGGTCCCGCGGGATCACCCCTCCACTTT
TRBV24-1	TRBJ2-1	NA	NA	CATSDLGALDNEQFF	TGTGCCACCAGTGATCTCGGAGCTCTTGACAATGAGCAGTTCTTC
TRBV28	TRBJ1-4	once	NA	CASSFFGREKLFF	TGTGCCAGCAGTTTTTTCGGGAGAGAAAAACTGTTTTTT
TRBV7-9	TRBJ1-5	NA	TRBD1	CASSPRGDRGQPQHF	TGTGCCAGCAGCCCGCGAGGAGACAGGGGCCAGCCCCAGCATTTT
TRBV19	TRBJ1-1	NA	NA	CASGPLNTEAFF	TGTGCCAGTGGGCCCCTGAACACTGAAGCTTTCTTT
TRBV5-1	TRBJ2-1	NA	TRBD1	CASSWGQGSYNEQFF	TGCGCCAGCAGCTGGGGACAGGGCTCCTACAATGAGCAGTTCTTC
TRBV15	TRBJ1-1	NA	NA	CATSREAGVMTEAFF	TGTGCCACCAGCAGAGAGGCAGGCGTAATGACTGAAGCTTTCTTT
TRBV5-4	TRBJ2-1	NA	TRBD2	CASSLEPSGRNEQFF	TGTGCCAGCAGCTTGGAGCCTAGCGGGAGGAATGAGCAGTTCTTC
TRBV28	TRBJ1-2	NA	NA	CASALPGDPNYGYTF	TGTGCCAGCGCCCTCCCCGGGGATCCTAACTATGGCTACACCTTC
TRBV30	TRBJ1-4	NA	TRBD1	CAWSGGGRGEEKLFF	TGTGCCTGGAGTGGAGGGGGCAGGGGAGAAGAAAAACTGTTTTTT